The 30 T cell receptor beta chains listed next were all sequenced from one sample in a study of T cell responses to AZD1222 COVID-19 vaccine. Measured with immunoSEQ multiplex PCR; TCRdb has only the in-frame clones, and not every one. Among roughly 160,000 clones listed, 88% were seen once. The input for sequencing was peripheral blood, taken on day 0 of AZD1222 vaccination. The receptors stem from an adult in good health.

V gene TRBV18 combines with J gene TRBJ2-2, with TRBD1 matching 10 bases. The CDR3 loop spans 16 amino acids. V lost 6 bases to trimming and J lost 6 bases; unmatched junction nucleotides: 10. Germline CDR1 KGHSH, CDR2 LQKENI. In DNA form, the CDR3 reads TGTGCCAGCTCCCCGGCGGGACAGGGGTACGCCGGGGAGCTGTTTTTT. Its translation is CASSPAGQGYAGELFF.

The chain recombines TRBV28 with TRBJ1-5; 10 positions match TRBD1. The V gene's germline CDR1 is MDHEN and CDR2 SYDVKM. The CDR3 consists of 14 residues. Trimming at V came to 6 bases and at J to 5 bases, leaving 4 bases not matched to a gene. CDR3 sequence: CASSLTGGHQPQHF. For the CDR3, the DNA is TGTGCCAGCAGCCTGACAGGGGGCCATCAGCCCCAGCATTTT.

V usage is TRBV5-5 and J usage is TRBJ2-3; D gene unclear. The CDR3 totals 14 residues. Germline loops: CDR1 SGHKS, CDR2 YYEKEE (reference sequence). V was pared by 2 bases and J by 2 bases, with 9 bases between. The CDR3 loop is CASSLITLTDTQYF. For the CDR3, the DNA is TGTGCCAGCAGCTTAATCACCCTCACAGATACGCAGTATTTT.

The chain links TRBV7-9 to TRBJ1-2; 7 nucleotides line up with TRBD1. The germline CDR1 and CDR2 sequences are SEHNR and FQNEAQ (reference sequence). With V trimmed by 3 bases and J by 6 bases, 10 bases remained unmatched. This CDR3 is built from 15 residues. The CDR3 reads CASSFEPRQGDGYTF. For the CDR3, the DNA is TGTGCCAGCAGCTTCGAGCCCCGACAGGGAGATGGCTACACCTTC.

The chain employs TRBV29-1 and TRBJ2-7; the D call may be TRBD1 or TRBD2 (6 bases each). Trimming took off 4 bases at V and 2 bases at J, with 12 bases between the two ends. The germline V gene encodes CDR1 SQVTM and CDR2 ANQGSEA. CDR3 size: 13 residues. The CDR3 reads CSVAGDFPYEQYF. The DNA for the CDR3 is TGCAGCGTTGCAGGGGACTTTCCCTACGAGCAGTACTTC.

The chain has TRBV24-1 and TRBJ1-2; D ambiguous. CDR3 length equals 14 residues. Germline V CDR1 and CDR2: KGHDR, SFDVKD. The V and J ends lost 6 bases and 4 bases respectively, with 14 bases between them. The CDR3 region has the DNA TGTGCCACCAGTCAAAGTCGACAATCCTATGGCTACACCTTC. This gives the protein CATSQSRQSYGYTF.

This chain joins TRBV7-9 and TRBJ1-1, with D possibly TRBD1 on 6 matching bases. Deletions cut 4 bases from V and 0 bases from J, with 9 bases between. The CDR3 is made up of 14 amino acids. Looked up from germline, CDR1 is SEHNR and CDR2 is FQNEAQ (reference sequence). The CDR3 region has the DNA TGTGCCAGCAGCTCACAGGGACTGAACACTGAAGCTTTCTTT. Amino acids: CASSSQGLNTEAFF. The variable domain in full, completed from reference TRBV7-9 and TRBJ1-1, reads DTGVSQNPRHKITKRGQNVTFRCDPISEHNRLYWYRQTLGQGPEFLTYFQNEAQLEKSRLLSDRFSAERPKGSFSTLEIQRTEQGDSAMYLCASSSQGLNTEAFFGQGTRLTVV.

The V call is TRBV28, the J call TRBJ2-7, with TRBD2 as a possible D gene (6 bases). The CDR3 is made up of 13 amino acids. V lost 6 bases and J lost 4, with 13 bases in between. Germline-derived CDR1 and CDR2 are MDHEN and SYDVKM. CDR3 sequence (DNA): TGTGCCAGCAGCCCGGAGGGGTGGTACGAGCAGTACTTC. Translated: CASSPEGWYEQYF.

The gene calls are TRBV28 and TRBJ1-5; TRBD1 might be the D (6 bases). Between the trimmed V and J ends, which lost 8 bases and 0 bases, there was a span of 17 bases. Germline CDR1 MDHEN, CDR2 SYDVKM. CDR3 length equals 16 residues. As DNA, the CDR3 is TGTGCCAGCGGGCCGGACGACAGGTATAGCAATCAGCCCCAGCATTTT. It yields the protein CASGPDDRYSNQPQHF.

V gene TRBV28 combines with J gene TRBJ2-7; unclear D gene. Germline CDR1 is MDHEN and CDR2 is SYDVKM. The CDR3 runs to 13 residues. The V end was cut by 7 bases, the J end by 3 bases, with 13 bases between. The CDR3 region has the DNA TGTGCCAGCAACCAGTCCCCCGACTACGAGCAGTACTTC. It specifies CASNQSPDYEQYF.

The chain uses TRBV6-2 or TRBV6-3 and TRBJ1-1; D is possibly TRBD1 (6 bases). The CDR3 has 14 residues. Between the trimmed V and J ends, which lost 2 bases and 6 bases, there was a span of 13 bases. Germline V lookup: CDR1 MNHEY, CDR2 SVGEGT. The CDR3 region is CASSYPQGVAEAFF. The CDR3 nucleotides are TGTGCCAGCAGTTACCCACAGGGCGTCGCTGAAGCTTTCTTT.

The chain recombines TRBV6-4 with TRBJ1-5; 9 positions agree with TRBD1. With 3 bases clipped from V and 11 bases from J, the junction kept 8 bases outside the gene matches. From germline, CDR1 is MRHNA and CDR2 SNTAGT. The CDR3 is 14 amino acids. For the CDR3, the DNA is TGTGCCAGCAGTGAAGGGACAGGGAGTGCAGCCCAGCATTTT. Protein product: CASSEGTGSAAQHF.

The J gene is TRBJ1-3, the V gene TRBV6-1; D might be TRBD1 (5 bases). V lost 3 bases and J lost 11, with 8 bases in between. Germline CDR1 MNHNS, CDR2 SASEGT. The CDR3 is made up of 11 amino acids. The CDR3 coding sequence is TGTGCCAGCAGTGATAGGGGACCCATATATTTT. Protein product: CASSDRGPIYF.

The genes are TRBV6-5 and TRBJ1-5; D is unresolved. This CDR3 has 14 amino acids. Germline V gives CDR1 MNHEY, CDR2 SVGAGI. Trimming took 2 bases from V and 1 from J, leaving 6 bases between them. The CDR3 DNA sequence: TGTGCCAGCAGTTACGGGCAGAGCAATCAGCCCCAGCATTTT. This gives the protein CASSYGQSNQPQHF.

The chain couples TRBV9 to TRBJ1-2, with 7 bases lining up with TRBD1. Germline V gene data show CDR1 as SGDLS and CDR2 as YYNGEE. The CDR3 runs to 14 residues. The V gene end was trimmed by 0 bases and the J gene end by 6 bases; junction bases not matched to a gene: 5. CDR3 nucleotide sequence: TGTGCCAGCAGCGTAGCGGACAGGCCCGATGGCTACACCTTC. It specifies CASSVADRPDGYTF. The full variable domain, with the rest looked up from reference TRBV9 and TRBJ1-2, is DSGVTQTPKHLITATGQRVTLRCSPRSGDLSVYWYQQSLDQGLQFLIQYYNGEERAKGNILERFSAQQFPDLHSELNLSSLELGDSALYFCASSVADRPDGYTFGSGTRLTVV.

This chain joins TRBV28 and TRBJ1-4; no clear D gene. The CDR3 spans 14 residues. V lost 5 bases to trimming and J lost 7 bases, with 14 bases between them. Germline loops: CDR1 MDHEN, CDR2 SYDVKM. The CDR3 spells CASSLTTVSEKLFF. Written as DNA, the CDR3 is TGTGCCAGCAGTCTCACCACCGTCTCTGAAAAACTGTTTTTT.

This chain connects TRBV2 to TRBJ1-6; D possibly corresponds to TRBD1 (5 bases). Germline lookup yields CDR1 SNHLY and CDR2 FYNNEI. This CDR3 contains 15 residues. Trimming took off 9 bases at V and 5 bases at J, with 17 bases between the two ends. CDR3: CASRVRVSDNSPLHF. Here the CDR3 DNA reads TGTGCCAGTAGAGTCAGGGTCTCTGATAATTCACCCCTCCACTTT.

The gene calls are TRBV3-1 (or the pseudogene TRBV3-2) and TRBJ1-6; 9 positions agree with TRBD1. This CDR3 comprises 15 residues. CDR1 is LGHDT and CDR2 is YNNKEL in the germline V gene (reference sequence). Trimming at V came to 4 bases and at J to 9 bases, leaving 7 bases not matched to a gene. The CDR3 region is CASSPVGTGTSPLHF. The CDR3 DNA is TGTGCCAGCAGCCCAGTAGGGACAGGGACTTCACCCCTCCACTTT.

The chain employs TRBV7-3 and TRBJ2-3; TRBD2 aligns across 10 bases. The germline V gene encodes CDR1 SGHTA and CDR2 FQGTGA. The CDR3 totals 15 residues. The V segment lost 5 bases and the J segment 1 base; nucleotides outside the gene matches: 3. CDR3 loop: CASSPLAGGTDTQYF. CDR3 sequence (DNA): TGTGCCAGCAGCCCCCTAGCGGGAGGCACAGATACGCAGTATTTT.

The chain couples TRBV6-5 to TRBJ2-6, with D perhaps matching TRBD2 (6 bases). The V and J ends lost 2 bases and 4 bases respectively, with 9 bases between them. This CDR3 has 15 residues. Germline V gives CDR1 MNHEY, CDR2 SVGAGI. This CDR3 is CASSYPRGGANVLTF. CDR3 coding DNA: TGTGCCAGCAGTTACCCACGGGGGGGGGCCAACGTCCTGACTTTC.

The chain has TRBV6-5 and TRBJ2-4; 8 bases map to TRBD2. The CDR3 extends over 14 amino acids. Germline values: CDR1 MNHEY, CDR2 SVGAGI. With 2 bases clipped from V and 4 bases from J, the junction kept 1 base outside the gene matches. The DNA for the CDR3 is TGTGCCAGCAGTTACGCGGGGGGAAAAAACATTCAGTACTTC. It is translated as CASSYAGGKNIQYF.

The chain links TRBV12-3 or TRBV12-4 to TRBJ2-7; TRBD2 might be the D (5 bases). Trimming cost V 8 bases and J 2 bases, with 13 bases left between them. The CDR3 consists of 13 residues. The CDR3 sequence is CASRPGLAYEQYF. In nucleotides, the CDR3 is TGTGCCAGCCGCCCGGGGTTGGCCTACGAGCAGTACTTC.

V usage is TRBV5-4 and J usage is TRBJ1-3; D is unclear. The germline V gene encodes CDR1 SGHNT and CDR2 YYREEE (reference sequence). The V end lost 1 base, the J end lost 3 bases, and 14 bases lay between the germline ends. The CDR3 covers 16 residues. The chain's CDR3 is CASSLSGVRDGNTIYF. The CDR3 DNA is TGTGCCAGCAGCTTGTCCGGGGTACGCGATGGAAACACCATATATTTT.

This chain links TRBV3-1 (or the pseudogene TRBV3-2) with TRBJ1-3, with D possibly TRBD1 on 6 matching bases. Per germline, CDR1 LGHDT and CDR2 YNNKEL (reference sequence). V lost 1 base and J 0 bases, leaving 13 bases between the germline ends. The CDR3 length is 17 residues. The DNA for the CDR3 is TGTGCCAGCAGCCAAGGAACGACAGGAGGCTCTGGAAACACCATATATTTT. Protein product: CASSQGTTGGSGNTIYF.

This clone was seen once. The chain joins TRBV11-3 to TRBJ1-1; perhaps TRBD1 as D (5 bases). This CDR3 comprises 16 residues. V dropped 2 bases and J dropped 0 bases, with 13 bases sitting between them. Germline loops: CDR1 SGHNT, CDR2 YENEEA. The CDR3, as DNA: TGTGCCAGCAGCTTACAGATCGGGGGGGTGAACACTGAAGCTTTCTTT. Translated: CASSLQIGGVNTEAFF.

This chain links TRBV27 with TRBJ2-7, with D unclear. Germline CDR1 and CDR2: MNHEY and SMNVEV (reference sequence). The length of the CDR3 is 14 residues. Deletions cut 5 bases from V and 1 base from J, with 12 bases between. The CDR3, as DNA: TGTGCCAGCAGTCCTCCATCCTCGTCCTACGAGCAGTACTTC. Protein product: CASSPPSSSYEQYF.

This clone was detected only once. CDR3 amino acids: CASSVRGEETQYF. The CDR3 nucleotides read TGTGCCAGCAGCGTGAGGGGAGAAGAGACCCAGTACTTC. The chain uses TRBV2 and TRBJ2-5; TRBD1 or TRBD2 may be the D gene (5 bases each). This CDR3 is built from 13 residues. V dropped 6 bases and J dropped 3 bases, with 11 bases sitting between them. CDR1 and CDR2 from the germline V gene are SNHLY and FYNNEI. Based on the CDR3 plus reference TRBV2 and TRBJ2-5, the full variable domain is EPEVTQTPSHQVTQMGQEVILRCVPISNHLYFYWYRQILGQKVEFLVSFYNNEISEKSEIFDDQFSVERPDGSNFTLKIRSTKLEDSAMYFCASSVRGEETQYFGPGTRLLVL.

The chain recombines TRBV2 with TRBJ1-4, with 9 bases matching TRBD1. V gave up 6 bases and J gave up 4 bases; unmatched junction bases: 9. The CDR3 is 16 residues long. Per the germline V gene, CDR1 is SNHLY and CDR2 is FYNNEI. CDR3 bases: TGTGCCAGCAGACTGGACAGGGGAATGGGTAATGAAAAACTGTTTTTT. It encodes CASRLDRGMGNEKLFF. The whole variable domain, remainder taken from reference TRBV2 and TRBJ1-4, is EPEVTQTPSHQVTQMGQEVILRCVPISNHLYFYWYRQILGQKVEFLVSFYNNEISEKSEIFDDQFSVERPDGSNFTLKIRSTKLEDSAMYFCASRLDRGMGNEKLFFGSGTQLSVL.

This clone appeared a few times. The sample contains more than one DNA sequence encoding this CDR3. J is TRBJ2-7 and V is TRBV5-8; no reliable D call. Per the germline V gene, CDR1 is SGHTS and CDR2 is YDEGEE. V was cut by 2 bases and J by 2 bases, with 2 bases left in between. The length of the CDR3 is 11 residues. The CDR3 region is CASSLTYEQYF. The CDR3 DNA reads as TGTGCCAGCAGCTTAACCTACGAGCAGTACTTC.

The J gene is TRBJ2-4, the V gene TRBV7-3; D remains unclear. The CDR3 is 17 amino acids. V lost 2 bases to trimming and J lost 4 bases, with 18 bases between them. CDR1 is SGHTA and CDR2 is FQGTGA in the germline V gene. The CDR3, as DNA: TGTGCCAGCAGCTTAGGCCCCATAGGTCTGAAAAAAAACATTCAGTACTTC. It is translated as CASSLGPIGLKKNIQYF.